Included here is one T cell receptor beta chain sequence, with context. Its antigen remains unknown. Each TCR beta cDNA library carried unique molecular identifiers. TCRdb ran MiXCR on the PCR reads and lists one entry per CDR3 protein. The data show 800,000 to 950,000 distinct CDR3 sequences, approximately 53% seen once. The sample comes from a study of post-analysis software for immune sequencing data. Overall study: Courses of disease covered relapsing-remitting, secondary progressive and progressive-relapsing multiple sclerosis. Points from the study as a whole: F measure showed strong co-clustering of same-batch samples. Among a few TRBV segments more frequent in patients than controls were TRBV5-6, TRBV5-1 and TRBV20-1. Compared against controls, patients with multiple sclerosis displayed significantly lower normalized Chao1 diversity.

The J segment lost 7 bases and the V segment lost 5 bases, leaving 10 bases of the junction unmatched. The CDR3 sequence is 14 residues long. Per germline, CDR1 SGHVS and CDR2 FNYEAQ. The chain has TRBV7-6 and TRBJ2-7; 8 bases map to TRBD1. The sample was blood. The receptor was isolated from a girl aged 5-17 years with multiple sclerosis. As DNA, the CDR3 is TGTGCCAGCAGCAATACAGGGGGTGAGGGGGAGCAGTACTTC. Amino acids: CASSNTGGEGEQYF. The whole variable domain, remainder taken from reference TRBV7-6 and TRBJ2-7, is GAGVSQSPRYKVTKRGQDVALRCDPISGHVSLYWYRQALGQGPEFLTYFNYEAQQDKSGLPNDRFSAERPEGSISTLTIQRTEQRDSAMYRCASSNTGGEGEQYFGPGTRLTVT.